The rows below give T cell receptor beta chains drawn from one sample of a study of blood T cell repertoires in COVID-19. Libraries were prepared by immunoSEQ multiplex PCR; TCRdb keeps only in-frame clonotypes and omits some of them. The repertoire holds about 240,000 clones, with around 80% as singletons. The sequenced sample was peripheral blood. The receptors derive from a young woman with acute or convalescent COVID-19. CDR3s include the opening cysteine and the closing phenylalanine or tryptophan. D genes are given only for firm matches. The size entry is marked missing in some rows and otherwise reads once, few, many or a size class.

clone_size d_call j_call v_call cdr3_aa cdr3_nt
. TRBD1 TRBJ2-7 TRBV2 CASWGDRRSYEQYF TGTGCCAGCTGGGGGGACAGGCGGTCCTACGAGCAGTACTTC
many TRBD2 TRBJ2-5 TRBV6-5 CASREGGETQYF TGTGCCAGCAGAGAGGGAGGGGAGACCCAGTACTTC
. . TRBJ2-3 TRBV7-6 CASSFMSPGTLGTDTQYF TGTGCCAGCAGCTTTATGAGCCCCGGGACTTTGGGCACAGATACGCAGTATTTT
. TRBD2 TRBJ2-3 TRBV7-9 CASRPLTGGTDTQYF TGTGCCAGCAGACCTCTAACGGGAGGGACAGATACGCAGTATTTT
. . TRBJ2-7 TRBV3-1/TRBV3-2 CASSLSESYEQYF TGTGCCAGCAGCCTAAGCGAGTCCTACGAGCAGTACTTC
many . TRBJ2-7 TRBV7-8 CASSSPTSYSYEQYF TGTGCCAGCAGCTCACCAACTTCCTACTCCTACGAGCAGTACTTC
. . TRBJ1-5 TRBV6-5 CASSPTGSLNQPQHF TGTGCCAGCAGTCCCACAGGGTCATTAAATCAGCCCCAGCATTTT
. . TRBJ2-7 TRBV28 CASSLVTPAYEQYF TGTGCCAGCAGTTTGGTAACCCCAGCCTACGAGCAGTACTTC
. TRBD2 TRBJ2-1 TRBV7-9 CASSLEGSGRVHEQFF TGTGCCAGCAGCTTAGAAGGTAGCGGGAGGGTACATGAGCAGTTCTTC
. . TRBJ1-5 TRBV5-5 CASSTSSNQPQHF TGTGCCAGCAGCACAAGTAGCAATCAGCCCCAGCATTTT
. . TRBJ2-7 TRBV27 CASSHHIPRSPFYEQYF TGTGCCAGCAGCCACCATATTCCCCGGTCGCCTTTTTACGAGCAGTACTTC
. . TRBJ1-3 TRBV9 CASSGGVAGNTIYF TGTGCCAGCAGCGGGGGGGTCGCTGGAAACACCATATATTTT
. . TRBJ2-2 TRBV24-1 CATSDPRGTGELFF TGTGCCACCAGTGATCCACGGGGCACCGGGGAGCTGTTTTTT
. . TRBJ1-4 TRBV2 CASSYEGATNEKLFF TGTGCCAGCAGTTATGAGGGGGCAACTAATGAAAAACTGTTTTTT
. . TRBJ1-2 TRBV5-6 CASSFGVSGGYTF TGTGCCAGCAGCTTCGGGGTTTCAGGTGGCTACACCTTC
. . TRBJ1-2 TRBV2 CASREGSRGYGGYTF TGTGCCAGCAGGGAAGGGAGCAGGGGATATGGAGGCTACACCTTC
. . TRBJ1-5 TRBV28 CASSFKFVSYHQPQHF TGTGCCAGCAGTTTTAAATTCGTGTCCTACCATCAGCCCCAGCATTTT
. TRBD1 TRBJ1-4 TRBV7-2 CASSLRGQVNEKLFF TGTGCCAGCAGCTTAAGGGGACAGGTTAATGAAAAACTGTTTTTT
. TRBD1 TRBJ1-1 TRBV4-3 CASSQEHGQGGTEAFF TGCGCCAGCAGCCAAGAACACGGACAGGGGGGGACTGAAGCTTTCTTT
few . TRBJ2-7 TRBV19 CASSISGSLGQYF TGTGCCAGTAGTATTAGCGGATCCTTGGGGCAGTACTTC
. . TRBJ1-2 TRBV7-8 CASSLETAYGYTF TGTGCCAGCAGCTTAGAGACAGCGTATGGCTACACCTTC
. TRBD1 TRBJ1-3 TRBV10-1 CASSNAPGQANTIYF TGCGCCAGCAGTAATGCGCCGGGACAGGCCAACACCATATATTTT
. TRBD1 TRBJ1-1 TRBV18 CASSPPAGTARAFF TGTGCCAGCTCACCACCGGCCGGGACAGCGAGGGCTTTCTTT
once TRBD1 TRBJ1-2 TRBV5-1 CASSLVLSGGDGYTF TGCGCCAGCAGCTTGGTTTTGTCAGGGGGCGATGGCTACACCTTC
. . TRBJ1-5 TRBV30 CAWSGADNQPQHF TGTGCCTGGAGTGGGGCAGACAATCAGCCCCAGCATTTT
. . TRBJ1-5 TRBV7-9 CASSLGGFGQPQHF TGTGCCAGCAGCTTAGGCGGGTTTGGGCAGCCCCAGCATTTT
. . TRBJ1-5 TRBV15 CATSNRARGSNQPQHF TGTGCCACCAGCAACAGGGCGAGGGGAAGCAATCAGCCCCAGCATTTT
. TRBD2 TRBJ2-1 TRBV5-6 CASRLIAGVGFEQFF TGTGCCAGCAGACTCATAGCGGGAGTAGGTTTTGAGCAGTTCTTC
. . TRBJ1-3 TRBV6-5 CASYPGDSSGNTIYF TGTGCCAGCTACCCAGGCGATAGCTCTGGAAACACCATATATTTT
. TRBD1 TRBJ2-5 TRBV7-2 CASSLRTDRVTETQYF TGTGCCAGCAGCTTACGTACGGACAGGGTCACGGAGACCCAGTACTTC
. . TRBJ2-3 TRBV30 CAWSVKASADTQYF TGTGCCTGGAGTGTAAAGGCGAGCGCAGATACGCAGTATTTT
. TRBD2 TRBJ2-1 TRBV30 CAWSLFRTSGSLGEQFF TGTGCCTGGAGTCTATTCCGGACTAGCGGGAGTTTAGGTGAGCAGTTCTTC
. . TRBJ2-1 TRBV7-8 CASSLGSNPGDEQFF TGTGCCAGCAGCTTAGGAAGCAACCCCGGAGATGAGCAGTTCTTC
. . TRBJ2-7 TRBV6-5 CASSYSSGSAYEQYF TGTGCCAGCAGTTACTCGAGTGGGAGCGCGTACGAGCAGTACTTC
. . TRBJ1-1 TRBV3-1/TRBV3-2 CASTIVAGSEAFF TGTGCCAGCACCATCGTGGCAGGGTCTGAAGCTTTCTTT
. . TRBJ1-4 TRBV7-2 CASSLAVFGQTGEKLFF TGTGCCAGCAGCTTAGCGGTTTTTGGGCAGACGGGGGAAAAACTGTTTTTT
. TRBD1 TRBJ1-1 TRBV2 CASTTGGMNTEAFF TGTGCCAGCACAACAGGGGGGATGAACACTGAAGCTTTCTTT
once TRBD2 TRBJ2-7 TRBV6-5 CASTPMGGMSYEQYF TGTGCCAGCACCCCCATGGGGGGGATGTCCTACGAGCAGTACTTC
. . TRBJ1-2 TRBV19 CASTSEGRNNYGYTF TGTGCCAGTACCTCGGAGGGACGGAATAACTATGGCTACACCTTC
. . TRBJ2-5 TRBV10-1 CASSKQGWETQYF TGCGCCAGCAGTAAACAGGGCTGGGAGACCCAGTACTTC
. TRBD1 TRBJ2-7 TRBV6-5 CASSYRDRSYEQYF TGTGCCAGCAGCTACCGGGACAGATCCTACGAGCAGTACTTC
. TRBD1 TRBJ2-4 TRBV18 CASSPGQGPGGIQYF TGTGCCAGCTCACCAGGACAGGGGCCAGGGGGCATTCAGTACTTC
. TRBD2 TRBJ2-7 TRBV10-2 CASSETLLAGSSYEQYF TGCGCCAGCAGTGAGACCTTACTAGCGGGCAGCTCCTACGAGCAGTACTTC
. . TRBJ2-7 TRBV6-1 CASSDQGYEQYF TGTGCCAGCAGTGACCAGGGTTACGAGCAGTACTTC
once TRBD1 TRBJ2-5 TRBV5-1 CASNLGQGALETQYF TGCGCCAGCAACTTGGGACAGGGGGCTTTAGAGACCCAGTACTTC
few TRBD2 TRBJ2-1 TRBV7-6 CASSLGRASGMNEQFF TGTGCCAGCAGCTTAGGCCGGGCTAGCGGGATGAATGAGCAGTTCTTC